This TCR beta chain was documented in a study of CD8 T cells in ankylosing spondylitis. General study findings and limits: Typical of ankylosing spondylitis blood, it appeared, was a TCR beta motif of under 10 highly homologous variants. The clones that were linked to disease were reported to be significantly enriched in matched synovial fluid samples from ankylosing spondylitis patients. Earlier authors reported some of these motif variants in reactive arthritis synovial fluid and blood.

Library preparation for TCR beta used quantitative 5'-RACE with molecular barcodes. TCRdb reanalysed the 5' RACE reads using MiXCR and keeps one entry per CDR3 protein. The sample lists more than 150,000 distinct CDR3 sequences, 10% to 15% seen once, with more than 9.5% in the top ten. This clonotype occurred a few times. Its antigen remains unidentified. The germline V and J ends were trimmed by 4 bases and 7 bases, with 13 bases remaining between them. The germline V gene encodes CDR1 LGHNA and CDR2 YSLEER. This CDR3 has 13 amino acids. The V call is TRBV4-3, the J call TRBJ1-2; D is unresolved. Sequences were obtained from blood, either unsorted or a sorted T cell fraction (not recorded which). This receptor was obtained from a female donor with ankylosing spondylitis or in good health (not recorded which). CDR3 in DNA: TGCGCCAGCAGCCTCCCTTTGGGCGGTGGCTACACCTTC. Its protein is CASSLPLGGGYTF.